One and the same sample provided the 22 T cell receptor beta chains below, sequenced in a study of cytomegalovirus exposure and HLA in healthy donors. The PCR ran on 60 Vbeta and 13 Jbeta primers. Method: immunoSEQ multiplex PCR; TCRdb's copy keeps in-frame clones and lacks some. The repertoire holds around 96,000 clones, with roughly 80% as singletons. The sequencing input was PBMCs. The receptors were sampled from a man aged 25-40 years in good health and CMV-seropositive.

The CDR3 sequence: CASRQGGATYNEQFF. In DNA, the CDR3 is TGTGCCAGCAGACAGGGTGGGGCTACCTACAATGAGCAGTTCTTC. The chain joins TRBV6-1 to TRBJ2-1, with D perhaps matching TRBD1 (6 bases). The length of the CDR3 is 15 residues. Germline V gene lookup returns CDR1 MNHNS and CDR2 SASEGT. V lost 6 bases and J lost 2, with 14 bases in between.

The J gene is TRBJ1-2, the V gene TRBV27; tentative D call: TRBD1 (5 bases). Deletions cut 0 bases from V and 6 bases from J, with 20 bases between. This CDR3 contains 17 residues. Per germline, CDR1 MNHEY and CDR2 SMNVEV (reference sequence). The CDR3 DNA reads TGTGCCAGCAGTTTATCAGCTAGGGCGACAGTAGTCGATGGCTACACCTTC. Protein: CASSLSARATVVDGYTF.

The J gene is TRBJ1-2, the V gene TRBV9; tentatively, D is TRBD1 (5 bases). V shed 3 bases and J shed 5 bases, with 17 bases lying between them. The CDR3 covers 15 residues. Germline assignment: CDR1 SGDLS and CDR2 YYNGEE. The CDR3 reads CASSGWRAGTYGYTF. In DNA form, the CDR3 reads TGTGCCAGCAGCGGCTGGAGGGCAGGGACTTATGGCTACACCTTC.

The rearrangement links TRBV6-5 to TRBJ1-5, with 9 positions matching TRBD1. The CDR3 covers 14 residues. The trim removed 7 bases at V and 6 bases at J, leaving 7 bases unmatched. CDR1 is MNHEY and CDR2 is SVGAGI in the germline V gene. This CDR3 reads CASKGTGSGQPQHF. The CDR3 region has the DNA TGTGCCAGCAAAGGGACAGGGTCGGGTCAGCCCCAGCATTTT.

The chain combines TRBV2 with TRBJ1-6; a possible D gene is TRBD1 (5 bases). Trimming took off 7 bases at V and 4 bases at J, with 11 bases between the two ends. Germline V lookup: CDR1 SNHLY, CDR2 FYNNEI. The CDR3 runs to 14 residues. The DNA for the CDR3 is TGTGCCAGCATCGACGACAGTTATAATTCACCCCTCCACTTT. Amino acid sequence: CASIDDSYNSPLHF.

This clone has just one count. The rearrangement links TRBV23-1 to TRBJ2-1, with 9 positions matching TRBD1. TRBV23-1 is reported as an ORF; its role is uncertain. The length of the CDR3 is 17 residues. The V segment lost 0 bases and the J segment 8 bases; nucleotides outside the gene matches: 11. The CDR3 spells CASSQSVTGTGIYEQFF. The DNA of the CDR3 is TGCGCCAGCAGTCAATCAGTAACCGGGACAGGGATATATGAGCAGTTCTTC.

Regarding this clone: No DNA is shown, since the ends of the CDR3 on it are uncertain; the CDR3 is the one TCRdb lists. The V and J genes are TRBV21-1 and TRBJ2-7; no check of the table's D call, TRBD1, against the DNA was made. TRBV21-1 is reported as a pseudogene. The CDR3 region is 15 residues in length, termini included. The chain's CDR3 is CASSKVGTGSYEQYF.

The chain combines TRBV10-3 with TRBJ2-7, with 10 bases that match TRBD1. The CDR3 length is 16 residues. After removal of 0 bases from V and 1 base from J, the junction contained 3 bases not matched to a gene. Germline CDR1 ENHRY, CDR2 SYGVKD. The CDR3 loop reads CAISESMGQGSYEQYF. In DNA form, the CDR3 reads TGTGCCATCAGTGAGTCGATGGGACAGGGGTCCTACGAGCAGTACTTC.

V and J are TRBV5-1 and TRBJ2-7; a weak D match, TRBD1 (5 bases). V lost 0 bases to trimming and J lost 3 bases, with 13 bases between them. Germline V gene lookup returns CDR1 SGHRS and CDR2 YFSETQ. The CDR3 has 15 amino acids. The CDR3, as DNA: TGCGCCAGCAGCTTGGCCCTTCAGGGAAGCTACGAGCAGTACTTC. This gives the protein CASSLALQGSYEQYF.

The V gene is TRBV5-1, the J gene TRBJ2-5; 8 nucleotides align to TRBD1. Germline V gene lookup returns CDR1 SGHRS and CDR2 YFSETQ. V was clipped by 4 bases and J by 2 bases; unmatched bases: 7. The length of the CDR3 is 15 residues. The CDR3 loop is CASSRRTGTQETQYF. The CDR3 bases are TGCGCCAGCAGCCGGAGGACAGGGACGCAAGAGACCCAGTACTTC. Full variable domain (missing parts from reference TRBV5-1 and TRBJ2-5): KAGVTQTPRYLIKTRGQQVTLSCSPISGHRSVSWYQQTPGQGLQFLFEYFSETQRNKGNFPGRFSGRQFSNSRSEMNVSTLELGDSALYLCASSRRTGTQETQYFGPGTRLLVL.

In this sample, this clone turned up a few times. Germline is not matched at one junction end, which may reflect a read error. CDR3 DNA sequence: TGTTCCAGCAGTCACGGGACTAGCGGGGGGTTAAAAAACATTCAGTACTTC. Translation gives CSSSHGTSGGLKNIQYF. The V gene is TRBV7-9, the J gene TRBJ2-4, with TRBD2 identical over 15 bases. Per the germline V gene, CDR1 is SEHNR and CDR2 is FQNEAQ (reference sequence). CDR3 length equals 17 residues. Filled out from reference TRBV7-9 and TRBJ2-4, the complete variable domain reads DTGVSQNPRHKITKRGQNVTFRCDPISEHNRLYWYRQTLGQGPEFLTYFQNEAQLEKSRLLSDRFSAERPKGSFSTLEIQRTEQGDSAMYLCSSSHGTSGGLKNIQYFGAGTRLSVL.

Written as DNA, the CDR3 is TGTGCCAGCACGGGGTTTGACGGCTACGAGCAGTACTTC. As protein: CASTGFDGYEQYF. The rearrangement joins TRBV7-2 to TRBJ2-5; D possibly corresponds to TRBD2 (5 bases). Matching the DNA end better, TRBJ2-7 makes the J call doubtful. CDR1 and CDR2 from the germline V gene are SGHTA and FQGNSA. The CDR3 runs 13 residues.

This chain joins TRBV29-1 and TRBJ2-7; D gene unclear. CDR1 and CDR2 (germline): SQVTM, ANQGSEA. Trimming cost V 4 bases and J 6 bases, with 10 bases left between them. This CDR3 has 11 amino acids. The CDR3 loop is CSVAVRSEQYF. For the CDR3, the DNA is TGCAGCGTTGCTGTGAGATCCGAGCAGTACTTC.

Here the CDR3 reads CASSEQRWNTEAFF. The CDR3 DNA follows: TGTGCCAGCAGTGAGCAACGGTGGAACACTGAAGCTTTCTTT. The gene calls are TRBV6-1 and TRBJ1-1; D gene unclear. The CDR3 sequence is 14 residues long. V gave up 3 bases and J gave up 1 base, with 9 bases separating them. Looked up from germline, CDR1 is MNHNS and CDR2 is SASEGT.

J is TRBJ2-1 and V is TRBV7-6; perhaps TRBD1 as D (5 bases). The V gene's germline CDR1 is SGHVS and CDR2 FNYEAQ. The V end lost 4 bases, the J end lost 3 bases, and 13 bases lay between the germline ends. The CDR3 is 15 residues long. CDR3: CASSSNQGYYNEQFF. The CDR3 DNA reads as TGTGCCAGCAGCTCCAACCAGGGTTACTACAATGAGCAGTTCTTC.

This clone was seen more than once but under ten times. The chain uses TRBV5-1 and TRBJ1-6; a weak D match, TRBD1 (5 bases). The V end lost 0 bases, the J end lost 6 bases, and 13 bases lay between the germline ends. The CDR3 extends over 16 amino acids. Germline values: CDR1 SGHRS, CDR2 YFSETQ. CDR3: CASSLVIPGANSPLHF. The CDR3 nucleotides are TGCGCCAGCAGCTTGGTAATCCCTGGGGCTAATTCACCCCTCCACTTT.

This clone was detected only a few times. This rearrangement joins TRBV6-5 to TRBJ2-7; 9 bases align to TRBD1. Germline V CDR1 and CDR2: MNHEY, SVGAGI. The CDR3 covers 16 residues. Trimming cost V 2 bases and J 1 base; bases outside gene matches: 6. The CDR3 region is CASSYQGQGRSYEQYF. Written as DNA, the CDR3 is TGTGCCAGCAGTTACCAGGGACAGGGAAGGTCCTACGAGCAGTACTTC.

The chain links TRBV5-6 to TRBJ1-5; 8 bases are a match to TRBD1. The CDR3 runs to 14 residues. Germline V lookup: CDR1 SGHDT, CDR2 YYEEEE. Losses at the gene ends were 7 bases for V and 5 bases for J; bases not matched to a gene: 8. CDR3 amino acids: CASRGQGAYQPQHF. In nucleotides, the CDR3 is TGTGCCAGCCGGGGGCAGGGGGCGTATCAGCCCCAGCATTTT.

CDR3: CAASKGWGTVGDYGYTF. The CDR3 coding sequence is TGTGCCGCCAGTAAAGGGTGGGGGACAGTCGGGGACTATGGCTACACCTTC. The V call is TRBV19, the J call TRBJ1-2; 7 nucleotides align to TRBD1. The V and J ends lost 11 bases and 3 bases, in that order; junction bases with no gene match: 21. CDR3 size: 17 residues. Germline lookup yields CDR1 LNHDA and CDR2 SQIVND (reference sequence).

The chain recombines TRBV19 with TRBJ2-3; D possibly corresponds to TRBD1 (6 bases). CDR1 and CDR2 (germline): LNHDA, SQIVND (reference sequence). CDR3 length equals 14 residues. Trimming left V 10 bases short and J 2 bases short, with 16 bases between. Written as DNA, the CDR3 is TGTGCCACCGCCATTGGGGGACACACAGATACGCAGTATTTT. Protein product: CATAIGGHTDTQYF.

The chain carries TRBV14 and TRBJ2-7; 11 bases align to TRBD1. The germline CDR1 and CDR2 sequences are SGHDN and FVKESK. The CDR3 has 19 residues. V gave up 0 bases and J gave up 2 bases; unmatched junction bases: 12. The CDR3 nucleotides read TGTGCCAGCAGCCAAGATTGGGAGTGGGGGACAGGGGGAACCTACGAGCAGTACTTC. Translated: CASSQDWEWGTGGTYEQYF.

V usage is TRBV28 and J usage is TRBJ2-3; 8 bases align to TRBD1. J gave up 4 bases and V 5 bases, and 5 bases lay outside the gene matches. This CDR3 has 14 amino acids. The germline V gene encodes CDR1 MDHEN and CDR2 SYDVKM. The CDR3 region is CASSPMTGADTQYF. CDR3 DNA sequence: TGTGCCAGCAGTCCTATGACAGGGGCAGATACGCAGTATTTT.